A single sample gave rise to the 21 T cell receptor beta chains below, sequenced in a study of blood T cell repertoires in COVID-19. Profiling relied on immunoSEQ multiplex PCR, and the TCRdb table lists in-frame clones only, not all of them. The sample gives more than 140,000 clones, approximately 80% of which show up once; 7.2% is in the top ten. The sequenced material came from peripheral blood. These receptor sequences come from a woman aged 50 to 60 in a cohort sampled during active or convalescent COVID-19.

V usage is TRBV5-1 and J usage is TRBJ2-5, with a possible D match to TRBD2 (7 bases). CDR1 and CDR2 (germline): SGHRS, YFSETQ. The CDR3 contains 16 residues. The V end lost 0 bases, the J end lost 5 bases, and 17 bases lay between the germline ends. The chain's CDR3 is CASSLEGGPFLETQYF. In DNA form, the CDR3 reads TGCGCCAGCAGCTTGGAGGGGGGGCCCTTCCTGGAGACCCAGTACTTC.

This chain joins TRBV11-2 and TRBJ1-1, with 7 bases fitting TRBD1. Germline loops: CDR1 SGHAT, CDR2 FQNNGV. After removal of 4 bases from V and 1 base from J, the junction contained 9 bases not matched to a gene. This CDR3 is 16 amino acids long. CDR3 residues: CASSWGWDSTNTEAFF. The CDR3 bases are TGTGCCAGCAGCTGGGGGTGGGACAGTACGAACACTGAAGCTTTCTTT.

The V gene is TRBV5-1, the J gene TRBJ1-1, with D possibly matching TRBD1 (5 bases). V lost 0 bases, J lost 7 bases, and 10 bases lay in between. The CDR3 spans 13 residues. CDR1 is SGHRS, CDR2 YFSETQ, per germline. CDR3 bases: TGCGCCAGCAGCTTGGAGGGGTCCGGTGAAGCTTTCTTT. Translation gives CASSLEGSGEAFF. The variable domain in full, completed from reference TRBV5-1 and TRBJ1-1, reads KAGVTQTPRYLIKTRGQQVTLSCSPISGHRSVSWYQQTPGQGLQFLFEYFSETQRNKGNFPGRFSGRQFSNSRSEMNVSTLELGDSALYLCASSLEGSGEAFFGQGTRLTVV.

Only a few counts were recorded for this clone. The chain couples TRBV20-1 to TRBJ1-2; TRBD1 matches 10 bases. CDR3 length: 11 residues. Trimming took 3 bases from V and 10 from J; bases not matched to a gene: 2. Germline V lookup: CDR1 DFQATT, CDR2 SNEGSKA (reference sequence). The DNA of the CDR3 is TGCAGTGCTAGGGGGACAGGGGACTACACCTTC. Encoded protein: CSARGTGDYTF.

This clone came up a few times. The chain is built from TRBV9 and TRBJ2-1; 9 bases align to TRBD1. This CDR3 spans 16 amino acids. Germline CDR1 and CDR2: SGDLS and YYNGEE. With 3 bases clipped from V and 5 bases from J, the junction kept 9 bases outside the gene matches. The CDR3 DNA is TGTGCCAGCAGCGGTGACAGGGGGGAAATTCACAATGAGCAGTTCTTC. Translation: CASSGDRGEIHNEQFF. The variable domain in full, with the rest retrieved from reference TRBV9 and TRBJ2-1, is DSGVTQTPKHLITATGQRVTLRCSPRSGDLSVYWYQQSLDQGLQFLIQYYNGEERAKGNILERFSAQQFPDLHSELNLSSLELGDSALYFCASSGDRGEIHNEQFFGPGTRLTVL.

The gene calls are TRBV18 and TRBJ2-7; 9 bases map to TRBD2. Germline CDR1 reads KGHSH; CDR2 reads LQKENI. The CDR3 is 14 residues long. V dropped 6 bases and J dropped 4; count of bases not matched to a gene: 7. CDR3 DNA sequence: TGTGCCAGCTCGCTTTCTAGCGGGGATTACGAGCAGTACTTC. It translates to CASSLSSGDYEQYF.

V is TRBV4-2 and J is TRBJ1-1; TRBD1 matches at 7 bases. The CDR3 is 14 residues long. The germline gives CDR1 LGHNA, CDR2 YNFKEQ. Germline trimming cut 0 bases from V and 4 bases from J; bases unmatched to any gene: 2. CDR3 sequence reads: CASSQEGGGTEAFF. In DNA, the CDR3 is TGTGCCAGCAGCCAAGAAGGGGGCGGCACTGAAGCTTTCTTT.

The V gene is TRBV6-5, the J gene TRBJ2-3; 10 bases align to TRBD2. This CDR3 contains 12 residues. Per the germline V gene, CDR1 is MNHEY and CDR2 is SVGAGI. With V trimmed by 7 bases and J by 9 bases, 4 bases remained unmatched. The CDR3 is CASMLAGVTQYF. The CDR3, as DNA: TGTGCCAGCATGCTAGCGGGGGTGACGCAGTATTTT.

The V gene is TRBV27, the J gene TRBJ1-1; 10 bases agree with TRBD1. V dropped 4 bases and J dropped 0; count of bases not matched to a gene: 5. This CDR3 comprises 16 residues. CDR1 is MNHEY, CDR2 SMNVEV, per germline (reference sequence). CDR3 DNA sequence: TGTGCCAGCAGTTCACGGGACAGGGGAATGAACACTGAAGCTTTCTTT. It encodes CASSSRDRGMNTEAFF.

V usage is TRBV7-2 and J usage is TRBJ1-5; D gene unclear. Germline loops: CDR1 SGHTA, CDR2 FQGNSA. This CDR3 contains 14 residues. Trimming left V 5 bases short and J 8 bases short, with 16 bases between. The CDR3 DNA sequence: TGTGCCAGCAGCCGCCTCGGACCGCGGGAGCCCCAGCATTTT. Encoded protein: CASSRLGPREPQHF.

This clone came up a few times. The chain uses TRBV6-5 and TRBJ2-1; 9 bases are shared with TRBD2. This CDR3 is built from 14 residues. Germline assignment: CDR1 MNHEY and CDR2 SVGAGI. V was pared by 8 bases and J by 8 bases, with 10 bases of the junction left unmatched. CDR3 sequence: CASEPSGALDEQFF. The CDR3 coding sequence is TGTGCCAGCGAACCTAGCGGGGCCCTAGATGAGCAGTTCTTC.

The genes are TRBV5-1 and TRBJ2-1; possibly TRBD2 for D (6 bases). The CDR3 covers 16 residues. Germline CDR1 and CDR2: SGHRS and YFSETQ. V lost 0 bases, J lost 3 bases, and 13 bases lay in between. For the CDR3, the DNA is TGCGCCAGCAGCTTGGTCGGCGGGGAGCTCTACAATGAGCAGTTCTTC. Protein: CASSLVGGELYNEQFF.

This chain uses TRBV11-2 with TRBJ2-1; TRBD2 matches at 11 bases. The CDR3 is made up of 16 amino acids. Unmatched junction bases numbered 7, after V lost 4 bases and J lost 5 bases. Germline V gene lookup returns CDR1 SGHAT and CDR2 FQNNGV. The CDR3 DNA follows: TGTGCCAGCAGCTCCCTTCTAGCGGGGGGCCACAATGAGCAGTTCTTC. This encodes CASSSLLAGGHNEQFF. Supplemented by reference TRBV11-2 and TRBJ2-1, the full variable domain reads EAGVAQSPRYKIIEKRQSVAFWCNPISGHATLYWYQQILGQGPKLLIQFQNNGVVDDSQLPKDRFSAERLKGVDSTLKIQPAKLEDSAVYLCASSSLLAGGHNEQFFGPGTRLTVL.

The genes are TRBV3-1 (or the pseudogene TRBV3-2) and TRBJ2-2; TRBD1 agrees at 9 bases. Germline CDR1 is LGHDT and CDR2 is YNNKEL (reference sequence). This CDR3 comprises 15 residues. The ends lost 0 bases at V and 7 bases at J; junction bases unmatched: 3. CDR3 amino acids: CASSQEDRGRGELFF. Here the CDR3 DNA reads TGTGCCAGCAGCCAAGAGGACAGGGGCCGCGGGGAGCTGTTTTTT.

The V and J genes are TRBV7-2 and TRBJ1-5; D is possibly TRBD1 (6 bases). V was shortened by 4 bases and J by 2 bases, with 9 bases between the two germline ends. The CDR3 has 14 amino acids. In germline, CDR1 is SGHTA, CDR2 FQGNSA. CDR3 in DNA: TGTGCCAGCAGCTCCAGGGGAGGCAATCAGCCCCAGCATTTT. Its protein product is CASSSRGGNQPQHF. The variable domain in full, with the rest retrieved from reference TRBV7-2 and TRBJ1-5, is GAGVSQSPSNKVTEKGKDVELRCDPISGHTALYWYRQSLGQGLEFLIYFQGNSAPDKSGLPSDRFSAERTGGSVSTLTIQRTQQEDSAVYLCASSSRGGNQPQHFGDGTRLSIL.

Points on this clone: With a much larger clone just one base away, this may be a read error. Other DNA sequences from this sample encode an identical CDR3 as well. The rearrangement links TRBV21-1 to TRBJ1-3. TRBV21-1 is assigned pseudogene status. CDR3 length: 17 amino acids. DNA of the CDR3: TGTGCCAGTAGCAAAGAGAGGGAGACTGTTTCTGGAAACACCATATATTTT. This codes for CASSKERETVSGNTIYF.

The chain has TRBV30 and TRBJ1-2; 9 bases are a match to TRBD1. The CDR3 consists of 11 residues. With 8 bases clipped from V and 13 bases from J, the junction kept 11 bases outside the gene matches. Germline V gene data show CDR1 as GTSNPN and CDR2 as SVGIG (reference sequence). The CDR3 is CAKDGTGRSTF. The CDR3, as DNA: TGTGCCAAAGACGGGACAGGGCGGAGCACCTTC.

The V and J genes are TRBV6-1 and TRBJ1-5; perhaps TRBD1 as D (5 bases). V was clipped by 4 bases and J by 2 bases, with 15 bases between them. The germline gives CDR1 MNHNS, CDR2 SASEGT. This CDR3 is built from 16 residues. Here the CDR3 reads CASSVRGGAGNQPQHF. CDR3 DNA sequence: TGTGCCAGCAGTGTCCGTGGAGGGGCGGGCAATCAGCCCCAGCATTTT.

The chain uses TRBV20-1 and TRBJ2-5; D might be TRBD1 (5 bases). CDR3 length: 13 amino acids. Germline-derived CDR1 and CDR2 are DFQATT and SNEGSKA (reference sequence). The ends were cut back, 3 bases at V and 1 base at J, with 9 bases in the middle. CDR3 nucleotides: TGCAGTGCTAGTGTCACAGGCCAAGAGACCCAGTACTTC. Protein product: CSASVTGQETQYF.

This clone was seen once. This chain's CDR3 is CASSLMNTGELFF. The CDR3 DNA reads TGTGCCAGCAGCCTCATGAACACCGGGGAGCTGTTTTTT. The J gene is TRBJ2-2, the V gene TRBV3-1 (or the pseudogene TRBV3-2); no reliable D call. The germline V gene encodes CDR1 LGHDT and CDR2 YNNKEL (reference sequence). The CDR3 is made up of 13 amino acids. The ends were cut back, 4 bases at V and 1 base at J, with 4 bases in the middle.

DNA of the CDR3: TGCGCCAGCAGCCCGGGACTAGCGGGGAGCTACGAGCAGTACTTC. Amino acids: CASSPGLAGSYEQYF. The rearrangement joins TRBV4-1 to TRBJ2-7; 13 nucleotides align to TRBD2. Trimming removed 4 bases from V and 3 bases from J; junction bases left unmatched: 3. The CDR3 totals 15 residues. Germline loops: CDR1 MGHRA, CDR2 YSYEKL.